These T cell receptor beta chains were read from a single sample in a study of OX40 agonist ivuxolimab in advanced cancers. Method: immunoSEQ multiplex PCR; TCRdb's copy keeps in-frame clones and lacks some. The repertoire holds 25,000 to 30,000 clones, with about 70% as singletons. The starting material was CD4+ or CD8+ T cells sorted from blood, obtained in a trial of the OX40 agonist ivuxolimab. Every receptor here comes from an adult with an advanced solid tumor such as melanoma, head and neck, liver or kidney cancer. CDR3s include the opening cysteine and the closing phenylalanine or tryptophan. D genes are given only for firm matches. Clone sizes are given selectively: once, few, many, or a class where the clone is expanded.

j_call: TRBJ1-2; clone_size: -; v_call: TRBV4-2; d_call: -; cdr3_nt: TGTGCCAGCAGCCTAGAGCAGGGAAACTATGGCTACACCTTC; cdr3_aa: CASSLEQGNYGYTF
j_call: TRBJ2-6; clone_size: -; v_call: TRBV27; d_call: -; cdr3_nt: TGTGCCAGCGCCGCGATTCCGATCTCTGGGGCCAACGTCCTGACTTTC; cdr3_aa: CASAAIPISGANVLTF
j_call: TRBJ1-5; clone_size: -; v_call: TRBV29-1; d_call: -; cdr3_nt: TGCAGCGCGACGGGGGGTGGCAATCAGCCCCAGCATTTT; cdr3_aa: CSATGGGNQPQHF
j_call: TRBJ2-5; clone_size: -; v_call: TRBV15; d_call: TRBD2; cdr3_nt: TGTGCCACCAGCAGAGAACGGGGTAGCGGGGAGACCCAGTACTTC; cdr3_aa: CATSRERGSGETQYF
j_call: TRBJ1-6; clone_size: -; v_call: TRBV6-1; d_call: -; cdr3_nt: TGTGCCAGCAGTGAAGAACAGGGTTCCGTTATCTATAATTCACCCCTCCACTTT; cdr3_aa: CASSEEQGSVIYNSPLHF
j_call: TRBJ2-5; clone_size: -; v_call: TRBV6-5; d_call: -; cdr3_nt: TGTGCCAGCAGTTACTCGGGGGTCGGTGAGACCCAGTACTTC; cdr3_aa: CASSYSGVGETQYF
j_call: TRBJ1-5; clone_size: -; v_call: TRBV19; d_call: TRBD1; cdr3_nt: TGTGCCAGTAAGACAGGGGTTCAGCCCCAGCATTTT; cdr3_aa: CASKTGVQPQHF
j_call: TRBJ2-7; clone_size: -; v_call: TRBV5-1; d_call: -; cdr3_nt: TGCGCCAGCAGCTTGGCCAAGGACTTGTGGTGGGACGAGCAGTACTTC; cdr3_aa: CASSLAKDLWWDEQYF
j_call: TRBJ2-5; clone_size: -; v_call: TRBV5-1; d_call: -; cdr3_nt: TGCGCCAGCAGCTTTAATAATCATGCCGGGATTATACATCAAGAGACCCAGTACTTC; cdr3_aa: CASSFNNHAGIIHQETQYF
j_call: TRBJ2-7; clone_size: -; v_call: TRBV7-9; d_call: -; cdr3_nt: TGTGCCAGCAGCGGAGGGGACGGCTCGAGGAGGGAGCAGTACTTC; cdr3_aa: CASSGGDGSRREQYF
j_call: TRBJ2-7; clone_size: -; v_call: TRBV5-6; d_call: TRBD2; cdr3_nt: TGTGCCAGCAGCTGGGGGACTAGGAGATTCGAGCAGTACTTC; cdr3_aa: CASSWGTRRFEQYF
j_call: TRBJ2-1; clone_size: -; v_call: TRBV9; d_call: -; cdr3_nt: TGTGCCAGCAGCGAACCCCGAGGGGAGCAGTTCTTC; cdr3_aa: CASSEPRGEQFF
j_call: TRBJ2-3; clone_size: -; v_call: TRBV5-6; d_call: TRBD2; cdr3_nt: TGTGCCAGCAGTTCGGGGGGGAGAGCAGATACGCAGTATTTT; cdr3_aa: CASSSGGRADTQYF
j_call: TRBJ2-2; clone_size: -; v_call: TRBV5-4; d_call: TRBD2; cdr3_nt: TGTGCCAGCAGAAACGGACTAGCGGGGGGGAACACCGGGGAGCTGTTTTTT; cdr3_aa: CASRNGLAGGNTGELFF
j_call: TRBJ2-5; clone_size: -; v_call: TRBV6-5; d_call: -; cdr3_nt: TGTGCCAGCAGTTACGGGGTTAGCGGAGAGACCCAGTACTTC; cdr3_aa: CASSYGVSGETQYF
j_call: TRBJ1-4; clone_size: -; v_call: TRBV9; d_call: -; cdr3_nt: TGTGCCAGCAGCGTAACCCCAGCAACTAATGAAAAACTGTTTTTT; cdr3_aa: CASSVTPATNEKLFF
j_call: TRBJ2-7; clone_size: -; v_call: TRBV7-8; d_call: -; cdr3_nt: TGTGCCAGCAGCTTGGTGGACGTTGACAGGACCTTCTTGAACGAGCAGTACTTC; cdr3_aa: CASSLVDVDRTFLNEQYF
j_call: TRBJ2-3; clone_size: -; v_call: TRBV7-9; d_call: -; cdr3_nt: TGTGCCAGCAGCCAACAAGCCTCCGGGGATACGCAGTATTTT; cdr3_aa: CASSQQASGDTQYF
j_call: TRBJ2-1; clone_size: -; v_call: TRBV9; d_call: -; cdr3_nt: TGTGCCAGCAGCGACCCCGCGGCTGAGAAAAATGAGCAGTTCTTC; cdr3_aa: CASSDPAAEKNEQFF
j_call: TRBJ2-1; clone_size: -; v_call: TRBV15; d_call: TRBD1; cdr3_nt: TGTGCCGCCAGCGCTGTGACCGGGACAGGAGGCGATGAGCAGTTCTTC; cdr3_aa: CAASAVTGTGGDEQFF
j_call: TRBJ1-2; clone_size: -; v_call: TRBV28; d_call: -; cdr3_nt: TGTGCCAGCAGTTTGCCAGGCTCCCCCCTAGCTCACACCTTC; cdr3_aa: CASSLPGSPLAHTF
j_call: TRBJ1-4; clone_size: medium-sized; v_call: TRBV4-3; d_call: -; cdr3_nt: TGCGCCAGCAGCCAAGATCTTCAGGGGACTCTGGGTTCGAGGGAACTGTTTTTT; cdr3_aa: CASSQDLQGTLGSRELFF
j_call: TRBJ2-7; clone_size: -; v_call: TRBV7-2; d_call: TRBD2; cdr3_nt: TGTGCCAGCACCCGGGGGGGCCCGAGGAACGAGCAGTACTTC; cdr3_aa: CASTRGGPRNEQYF
j_call: TRBJ2-7; clone_size: -; v_call: TRBV7-8; d_call: -; cdr3_nt: TGTGCCAGCAGCTTAGTGGGGGACTACGAGCAGTACTTC; cdr3_aa: CASSLVGDYEQYF
j_call: TRBJ1-1; clone_size: -; v_call: TRBV6-5; d_call: -; cdr3_nt: TGTGCCAGCAGACAGCGAGGGGGCACTGAAGCTTTCTTT; cdr3_aa: CASRQRGGTEAFF
j_call: TRBJ2-6; clone_size: -; v_call: TRBV9; d_call: -; cdr3_nt: TGTGCCAGCAGCCCGAGTTCTGGGGCCAACGTCCTGACTTTC; cdr3_aa: CASSPSSGANVLTF
j_call: TRBJ1-5; clone_size: -; v_call: TRBV19; d_call: -; cdr3_nt: TGTGCCAGTAGTAAAACAGATTATAGCAATCAGCCCCAGCATTTT; cdr3_aa: CASSKTDYSNQPQHF
j_call: TRBJ2-3; clone_size: -; v_call: TRBV7-9; d_call: -; cdr3_nt: TGTGCCAGCAGCTTCGGGAACACAGATACGCAGTATTTT; cdr3_aa: CASSFGNTDTQYF
j_call: TRBJ2-7; clone_size: -; v_call: TRBV9; d_call: TRBD1; cdr3_nt: TGTGCCAGCAGCGCCCAGGAAGGACAGGCCTACGAGCAGTACTTC; cdr3_aa: CASSAQEGQAYEQYF
j_call: TRBJ2-7; clone_size: -; v_call: TRBV25-1; d_call: -; cdr3_nt: TGTGCCAGCAGGGGGGCAACGCTCCAGGACGAGCAGTACTTC; cdr3_aa: CASRGATLQDEQYF
j_call: TRBJ2-1; clone_size: -; v_call: TRBV4-3; d_call: -; cdr3_nt: TGCGCCAGCAGCCAAGATTCGGGTGGCAATGAGCAGTTCTTC; cdr3_aa: CASSQDSGGNEQFF
j_call: TRBJ2-7; clone_size: -; v_call: TRBV6-6; d_call: -; cdr3_nt: TGTGCCTCGGGTGGGAACCCCTACGAGCAGTACTTC; cdr3_aa: CASGGNPYEQYF
j_call: TRBJ1-2; clone_size: -; v_call: TRBV6-5; d_call: -; cdr3_nt: TGTGCCAGCAGCTCTCAGGGAGGGCTACTCTATGGCTACACCTTC; cdr3_aa: CASSSQGGLLYGYTF
j_call: TRBJ2-7; clone_size: -; v_call: TRBV4-2; d_call: -; cdr3_nt: TGTGCCAGCAGCCAAGACTCCTACGAGCAGTACTTC; cdr3_aa: CASSQDSYEQYF
j_call: TRBJ1-2; clone_size: -; v_call: TRBV2; d_call: -; cdr3_nt: TGTGCGAGTCGGGGAACGAATCCCACCTTC; cdr3_aa: CASRGTNPTF
j_call: TRBJ2-1; clone_size: -; v_call: TRBV19; d_call: -; cdr3_nt: TGTGCCAGTAGTATGGGCGGTTACAATGAGCAGTTCTTC; cdr3_aa: CASSMGGYNEQFF
j_call: TRBJ1-1; clone_size: few; v_call: TRBV2; d_call: -; cdr3_nt: TGTGCCAGCAGTGAATGGGGACACATGAACACTGAAGCTTTCTTT; cdr3_aa: CASSEWGHMNTEAFF
j_call: TRBJ2-5; clone_size: -; v_call: TRBV9; d_call: TRBD1; cdr3_nt: TGTGCCAGCAGCGTAGACGGACAGGGGGCAGAGACCCAGTACTTC; cdr3_aa: CASSVDGQGAETQYF
j_call: TRBJ2-7; clone_size: -; v_call: TRBV7-3; d_call: -; cdr3_nt: TGTGCCAGCAGTGGAGTCTACGAGCAGTACTTC; cdr3_aa: CASSGVYEQYF
j_call: TRBJ2-7; clone_size: -; v_call: TRBV9; d_call: TRBD1; cdr3_nt: TGTGCCAGCAGCGTAGAGCAGGGGGACTACGAGCAGTACTTC; cdr3_aa: CASSVEQGDYEQYF
j_call: TRBJ1-1; clone_size: -; v_call: TRBV5-4; d_call: -; cdr3_nt: TGTGCCAGCAGCTTGGAACGAATGGGAAACACTGAAGCTTTCTTT; cdr3_aa: CASSLERMGNTEAFF
j_call: TRBJ2-3; clone_size: few; v_call: TRBV7-3; d_call: TRBD1; cdr3_nt: TGTGCCAGCAGCTTAATACAGGGGGGCCCAGATACGCAGTATTTT; cdr3_aa: CASSLIQGGPDTQYF